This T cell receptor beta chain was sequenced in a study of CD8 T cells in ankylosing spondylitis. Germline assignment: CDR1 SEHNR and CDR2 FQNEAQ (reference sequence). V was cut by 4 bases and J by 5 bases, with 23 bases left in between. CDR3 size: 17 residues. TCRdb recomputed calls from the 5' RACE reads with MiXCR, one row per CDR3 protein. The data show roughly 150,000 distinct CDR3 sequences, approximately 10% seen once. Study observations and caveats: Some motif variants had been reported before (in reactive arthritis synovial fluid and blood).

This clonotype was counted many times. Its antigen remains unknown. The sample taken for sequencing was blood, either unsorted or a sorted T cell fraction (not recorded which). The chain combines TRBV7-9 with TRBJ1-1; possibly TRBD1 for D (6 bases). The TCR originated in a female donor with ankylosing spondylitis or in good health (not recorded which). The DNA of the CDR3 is TGTGCCAGCAGCTCCCGGCCAGGGGTGGACTCGAGGACTGAAGCTTTCTTT. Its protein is CASSSRPGVDSRTEAFF.